Presented here are 21 T cell receptor beta chains from one specimen sequenced in a study of radiation and T cells in renal cell carcinoma. Time point denoted: baseline pretreatment blood. The treatment is: 15 Gy SBRT to primary tumor, nephrectomy 4 weeks later. Assay used: immunoSEQ multiplex PCR; TCRdb lists only in-frame clones, some missing. The sample includes some 150,000 clones, approximately 82% seen only once; the top ten take around a quarter. This specimen consisted of blood, obtained from a patient whose treatment included radiotherapy and nephrectomy. The source of these receptors is a woman between 45 and 60 years old with renal cell carcinoma.

The chain uses TRBV25-1 and TRBJ2-3; weak D call: TRBD1 (5 bases). Germline values: CDR1 MGHDK, CDR2 SYGVNS. CDR3 size: 14 residues. Trimming took off 2 bases at V and 2 bases at J, with 8 bases between the two ends. CDR3 amino acids: CASSEDSNTDTQYF. CDR3 coding DNA: TGTGCCAGCAGTGAAGACAGTAACACAGATACGCAGTATTTT.

The chain carries TRBV28 and TRBJ2-2, with D possibly matching TRBD2 (6 bases). Germline V gene data show CDR1 as MDHEN and CDR2 as SYDVKM. The V gene lost 11 bases and the J gene lost 2 bases, with 9 bases spanning the gap. The CDR3 extends over 12 amino acids. The CDR3 bases are TGTGCCGGGGGACTCAACACCGGGGAGCTGTTTTTT. Its translation is CAGGLNTGELFF. Looking up the rest from reference TRBV28 and TRBJ2-2 gives the full variable domain: DVKVTQSSRYLVKRTGEKVFLECVQDMDHENMFWYRQDPGLGLRLIYFSYDVKMKEKGDIPEGYSVSREKKERFSLILESASTNQTSMYLCAGGLNTGELFFGEGSRLTVL.

The CDR3 DNA reads TGTGCCAGCAGTTACTCGTACAGGCTCGAAAAACTGTTTTTT. Residues: CASSYSYRLEKLFF. V and J are TRBV6-5 and TRBJ1-4, with D perhaps TRBD1 (5 bases). There are 14 residues in the CDR3. Per germline, CDR1 MNHEY and CDR2 SVGAGI. Trimming pared 0 bases from V and 8 bases from J, leaving 10 bases between.

The chain carries TRBV20-1 and TRBJ1-1; D is perhaps TRBD1 (6 bases). There are 11 residues in the CDR3. V lost 2 bases and J 8 bases, leaving 9 bases between the germline ends. In germline, CDR1 is DFQATT, CDR2 SNEGSKA (reference sequence). CDR3 region: CSARPTGEAFF. The DNA of the CDR3 is TGCAGTGCTAGACCCACAGGGGAAGCTTTCTTT.

The chain has TRBV29-1 and TRBJ2-2; possible D gene TRBD1, 5 bases. The CDR3 totals 14 residues. V shed 1 base and J shed 1 base, with 7 bases lying between them. The germline gives CDR1 SQVTM, CDR2 ANQGSEA. In nucleotides, the CDR3 is TGCAGCGTTGAAGGAGGACAGAACACCGGGGAGCTGTTTTTT. Amino acid sequence: CSVEGGQNTGELFF.

V gene TRBV10-2 combines with J gene TRBJ1-1; the match to TRBD1 covers 7 bases. The germline V gene has CDR1 WSHSY and CDR2 SAAADI. V dropped 4 bases and J dropped 2; count of bases not matched to a gene: 7. The CDR3 sequence is 15 residues long. The CDR3 region is CASSADGGGNTEAFF. For the CDR3, the DNA is TGCGCCAGCAGTGCAGATGGAGGGGGCAACACTGAAGCTTTCTTT.

The rearrangement links TRBV2 to TRBJ2-7; D not certain. CDR1 is SNHLY, CDR2 FYNNEI, per germline. This CDR3 has 13 amino acids. V was clipped by 4 bases and J by 1 base, with 8 bases between them. This chain's CDR3 is CASSARRSYEQYF. CDR3 coding DNA: TGTGCCAGCAGTGCCAGGCGTTCCTACGAGCAGTACTTC.

V and J are TRBV9 and TRBJ2-3; TRBD2 might be the D (5 bases). V was shortened by 5 bases and J by 2 bases, with 15 bases between the two germline ends. Germline V gene lookup returns CDR1 SGDLS and CDR2 YYNGEE. The CDR3 is 15 residues long. The CDR3: CASSLLASSTDTQYF. CDR3 DNA sequence: TGTGCCAGCAGTCTATTAGCTAGCTCCACAGATACGCAGTATTTT.

The V gene is TRBV6-6, the J gene TRBJ1-1, with a possible D match to TRBD1 (5 bases). The germline CDR1 and CDR2 sequences are MNHNY and SVGAGI (reference sequence). The length of the CDR3 is 14 residues. V lost 7 bases and J 5 bases, leaving 17 bases between the germline ends. The CDR3, as DNA: TGTGCCAGCACCAACAGAGGGGCGGGGACTGAAGCTTTCTTT. Amino acid sequence: CASTNRGAGTEAFF.

This clone was recorded only once. This chain connects TRBV21-1 to TRBJ2-7; the table calls TRBD2, which could not be checked here. TRBV21-1 is labeled a pseudogene. The CDR3 extends over 16 amino acids. CDR3 in DNA: TGTGCCAGCAGCAAAAATGGACTAGCGGGGGCCTACGAGCAGTACTTC. Protein: CASSKNGLAGAYEQYF.

The rearrangement links TRBV7-2 to TRBJ1-6; the D gene is possibly TRBD1 (6 bases). Trimming took 2 bases from V and 2 from J, leaving 10 bases between them. The germline V gene has CDR1 SGHTA and CDR2 FQGNSA. The CDR3 loop spans 16 amino acids. The CDR3 bases are TGTGCCAGCAGCTTACTTCGGACAGCCTATAATTCACCCCTCCACTTT. Its translation: CASSLLRTAYNSPLHF.

The chain combines TRBV5-4 with TRBJ2-7; tentatively, D is TRBD1 or TRBD2 (5 bases each). Germline assignment: CDR1 SGHNT and CDR2 YYREEE (reference sequence). Trimming took 6 bases from V and 3 from J, leaving 13 bases between them. CDR3 length: 13 residues. The CDR3 here is CASTPGRSYEQYF. CDR3 bases: TGTGCCAGCACCCCGGGACGGAGCTACGAGCAGTACTTC.

The rearrangement links TRBV5-6 to TRBJ2-1; 7 positions agree with TRBD2. Germline V gene data show CDR1 as SGHDT and CDR2 as YYEEEE. The CDR3 is made up of 14 amino acids. The J segment lost 8 bases and the V segment lost 3 bases, leaving 8 bases of the junction unmatched. The CDR3 sequence is CASSYRDYQYEQFF. CDR3 DNA sequence: TGTGCCAGCAGCTATAGGGACTACCAGTATGAGCAGTTCTTC.

The chain recombines TRBV11-2 with TRBJ2-7, with a possible D match to TRBD1 (5 bases). The CDR3 has 15 amino acids. Trimming took off 5 bases at V and 1 base at J, with 15 bases between the two ends. Germline CDR1 SGHAT, CDR2 FQNNGV. CDR3 sequence reads: CASSREGATSYEQYF. In nucleotides, the CDR3 is TGTGCCAGCAGCCGCGAAGGGGCAACATCCTACGAGCAGTACTTC.

The gene calls are TRBV28 and TRBJ2-7; D could derive from TRBD1 or TRBD2 (6 bases each). Germline V CDR1 and CDR2: MDHEN, SYDVKM. The CDR3 contains 15 residues. The V and J ends lost 7 bases and 1 base respectively, with 17 bases between them. Written as DNA, the CDR3 is TGTGCCAGCAACCTTCCGGGGGCAGGGTCCTACGAGCAGTACTTC. This codes for CASNLPGAGSYEQYF.

V gene TRBV5-1 combines with J gene TRBJ1-1, with D tentatively TRBD1 (6 bases). Germline assignment: CDR1 SGHRS and CDR2 YFSETQ. Trimming shortened V by 5 bases and J by 8 bases, and 13 bases separated the two germline ends. This CDR3 region has 12 residues. In nucleotides, the CDR3 is TGCGCCAGCAGATCACAGGGAGCCGAAGCTTTCTTT. Its protein product is CASRSQGAEAFF.

A single count supports this clone. The chain recombines TRBV5-1 with TRBJ2-3; D is ambiguous. The CDR3 covers 15 residues. Trimming took off 6 bases at V and 2 bases at J, with 16 bases between the two ends. Germline CDR1 is SGHRS and CDR2 is YFSETQ. This chain's CDR3 is CASTLPGRITDTQYF. The CDR3 nucleotides read TGCGCCAGCACCCTCCCCGGCAGGATCACAGATACGCAGTATTTT.

This clone was observed once. This chain links TRBV6-5 with TRBJ2-7; D might be TRBD2 (5 bases). This CDR3 region has 13 residues. The V and J ends lost 5 bases and 2 bases respectively, with 10 bases between them. Germline CDR1 and CDR2: MNHEY and SVGAGI. CDR3 amino acids: CASSRSGTYEQYF. The DNA of the CDR3 is TGTGCCAGCAGTCGTTCGGGAACCTACGAGCAGTACTTC.

This clone came up once. This chain links TRBV2 with TRBJ1-1, with D tentatively TRBD1 (5 bases). Trimming took off 0 bases at V and 1 base at J, with 9 bases between the two ends. Germline V lookup: CDR1 SNHLY, CDR2 FYNNEI. The CDR3 covers 15 residues. The CDR3 bases are TGTGCCAGCAGTGAAGCGGGACTCTCGAACACTGAAGCTTTCTTT. This gives the protein CASSEAGLSNTEAFF. Looking up the rest from reference TRBV2 and TRBJ1-1 gives the full variable domain: EPEVTQTPSHQVTQMGQEVILRCVPISNHLYFYWYRQILGQKVEFLVSFYNNEISEKSEIFDDQFSVERPDGSNFTLKIRSTKLEDSAMYFCASSEAGLSNTEAFFGQGTRLTVV.

This rearrangement joins TRBV19 to TRBJ2-7; the D is unclear. V gave up 3 bases and J gave up 2 bases, with 8 bases separating them. The CDR3 covers 13 residues. Germline V CDR1 and CDR2: LNHDA, SQIVND (reference sequence). The CDR3 coding sequence is TGTGCCAGTAGTATTGGCAGGACCTACGAGCAGTACTTC. It translates to CASSIGRTYEQYF.

The chain carries TRBV7-9 and TRBJ2-1; no clear D gene. The V end was cut by 5 bases, the J end by 8 bases, with 22 bases between. The CDR3 has 16 amino acids. The germline V gene has CDR1 SEHNR and CDR2 FQNEAQ (reference sequence). The DNA for the CDR3 is TGTGCCAGCAGCGGCCGACTCTACGGTGGTCTCGATGAGCAGTTCTTC. Amino acids: CASSGRLYGGLDEQFF.